Each of the 16 T cell receptor beta chains below was sequenced from the same sample in a study of blood T cell repertoires in COVID-19. The assay was immunoSEQ multiplex PCR, and TCRdb's table has in-frame clones only and misses some. The sample holds roughly 250,000 clones, around 88% seen once. Sequencing was carried out using peripheral blood. These receptors all stem from a man between 35 and 55 years old with active or convalescent COVID-19.

This clone was counted a single time. This chain links TRBV30 with TRBJ1-2; 8 bases fit TRBD1. Germline CDR1 reads GTSNPN; CDR2 reads SVGIG (reference sequence). Germline trimming cut 4 bases from V and 6 bases from J; bases unmatched to any gene: 4. CDR3 length: 12 residues. The CDR3 region is CAWTSGGHGYTF. CDR3 nucleotides: TGTGCCTGGACATCAGGGGGCCATGGCTACACCTTC.

The V call is TRBV5-5, the J call TRBJ2-5; 9 bases are shared with TRBD2. Trimming removed 3 bases from V and 5 bases from J; junction bases left unmatched: 11. The CDR3 sequence is 16 residues long. Germline V gene sequence: CDR1 SGHKS, CDR2 YYEKEE (reference sequence). The CDR3 bases are TGTGCCAGCAGCTCTGTAGGCGGGGGGGCTGGCGAGACCCAGTACTTC. Translating it yields CASSSVGGGAGETQYF.

The V call is TRBV10-3, the J call TRBJ2-7; 9 positions agree with TRBD2. Germline loops: CDR1 ENHRY, CDR2 SYGVKD. This CDR3 comprises 14 residues. With 4 bases clipped from V and 3 bases from J, the junction kept 4 bases outside the gene matches. The CDR3 region is CAISGLADNYEQYF. CDR3 sequence (DNA): TGTGCCATCAGTGGACTAGCGGACAACTACGAGCAGTACTTC.

The chain recombines TRBV6-5 with TRBJ1-6, with 7 bases aligning to TRBD1. V shed 7 bases and J 1 base; nucleotides not matched to a gene: 4. The CDR3 is 15 residues long. Germline V gene lookup returns CDR1 MNHEY and CDR2 SVGAGI. The CDR3: CASKSTGSYNSPLHF. The CDR3 DNA follows: TGTGCCAGCAAATCGACAGGGTCCTATAATTCACCCCTCCACTTT.

This chain connects TRBV12-3 or TRBV12-4 to TRBJ1-1; D remains unclear. The CDR3 has 13 residues. Trimming cost V 4 bases and J 7 bases, with 13 bases left between them. In DNA, the CDR3 is TGTGCCAGCAGTTGGGCGGGGTTGGGTGAAGCTTTCTTT. Amino acids: CASSWAGLGEAFF.

The chain recombines TRBV27 with TRBJ2-7; D possibly corresponds to TRBD2 (6 bases). V was shortened by 6 bases and J by 1 base, with 13 bases between the two germline ends. The germline V gene encodes CDR1 MNHEY and CDR2 SMNVEV (reference sequence). CDR3 length: 14 residues. CDR3: CASSRERFSYEQYF. The DNA for the CDR3 is TGTGCCAGCAGCCGGGAGAGGTTTTCCTACGAGCAGTACTTC.

The V and J genes are TRBV11-2 and TRBJ2-1; 7 bases are a match to TRBD2. Germline CDR1 and CDR2: SGHAT and FQNNGV. With V trimmed by 3 bases and J by 2 bases, 1 base remained unmatched. The CDR3 runs to 14 residues. This CDR3 reads CASSLSGAYNEQFF. The CDR3 nucleotides are TGTGCCAGCAGCTTGAGCGGGGCCTACAATGAGCAGTTCTTC.

V is TRBV11-3 and J is TRBJ2-2; 7 bases agree with TRBD2. Germline CDR1 and CDR2: SGHNT and YENEEA. The CDR3 contains 15 residues. V shed 6 bases and J 4 bases; nucleotides not matched to a gene: 8. The CDR3 spells CASRPSGPVTGELFF. The CDR3 coding sequence is TGTGCCAGCAGACCTAGCGGACCCGTCACCGGGGAGCTGTTTTTT.

This clone has only a few counts. V is TRBV30 and J is TRBJ2-1; the match to TRBD2 covers 9 bases. Trimming removed 2 bases from V and 9 bases from J; junction bases left unmatched: 5. CDR3 size: 13 residues. Germline CDR1 GTSNPN, CDR2 SVGIG (reference sequence). CDR3 sequence (DNA): TGTGCCTGGAGTCAGCGGGAGGTCGGTGAGCAGTTCTTC. Protein product: CAWSQREVGEQFF. Full variable domain (outside the CDR3, taken from reference TRBV30 and TRBJ2-1): SQTIHQWPATLVQPVGSPLSLECTVEGTSNPNLYWYRQAAGRGLQLLFYSVGIGQISSEVPQNLSASRPQDRQFILSSKKLLLSDSGFYLCAWSQREVGEQFFGPGTRLTVL.

The chain employs TRBV10-3 and TRBJ1-2, with 8 bases aligning to TRBD1. The CDR3 is 16 amino acids. CDR1 is ENHRY and CDR2 is SYGVKD in the germline V gene. V trimming: 1 base; J trimming: 4 bases; junction bases outside the gene matches: 8. The CDR3 DNA reads TGTGCCATCAGTGAGTGGAGACAGGGGCCCCCCTATGGCTACACCTTC. This codes for CAISEWRQGPPYGYTF.

The rearrangement uses TRBV19 and TRBJ2-3; D might be TRBD1 (6 bases). The germline V gene has CDR1 LNHDA and CDR2 SQIVND (reference sequence). The CDR3 extends over 16 amino acids. Trimming shortened V by 6 bases and J by 0 bases, and 16 bases separated the two germline ends. As DNA, the CDR3 is TGTGCCAGTAGGGACAGCCTATACACTAGCACAGATACGCAGTATTTT. Amino acid sequence: CASRDSLYTSTDTQYF. Based on the CDR3 plus reference TRBV19 and TRBJ2-3, the full variable domain is DGGITQSPKYLFRKEGQNVTLSCEQNLNHDAMYWYRQDPGQGLRLIYYSQIVNDFQKGDIAEGYSVSREKKESFPLTVTSAQKNPTAFYLCASRDSLYTSTDTQYFGPGTRLTVL.

The chain recombines TRBV3-1 (or the pseudogene TRBV3-2) with TRBJ2-7; a possible D gene is TRBD2 (6 bases). The CDR3 consists of 17 residues. Trimming removed 4 bases at V and 5 bases at J, with 24 bases between. Germline V lookup: CDR1 LGHDT, CDR2 YNNKEL (reference sequence). The CDR3: CASSLSAAGGLRDEQYF. DNA for the CDR3: TGTGCCAGCAGCCTTTCTGCGGCCGGAGGGCTGCGTGACGAGCAGTACTTC.

This clone is a singleton in its sample. V usage is TRBV2 and J usage is TRBJ1-2, with 9 bases that match TRBD1. V lost 6 bases to trimming and J lost 6 bases; unmatched junction nucleotides: 5. Germline CDR1 reads SNHLY; CDR2 reads FYNNEI. The CDR3 is 13 amino acids. CDR3 residues: CASRSGQGNGYTF. CDR3 in DNA: TGTGCCAGCAGGTCGGGACAGGGAAATGGCTACACCTTC.

This chain links TRBV7-6 with TRBJ2-3; the match to TRBD2 covers 9 bases. V lost 5 bases and J lost 2; bases outside the gene matches: 11. The CDR3 loop spans 17 amino acids. The germline V gene has CDR1 SGHVS and CDR2 FNYEAQ. The CDR3 region has the DNA TGTGCCAGCAGCATGGGGGTAGCGGGGGATCTCACAGATACGCAGTATTTT. It codes for CASSMGVAGDLTDTQYF.

This clone occurred once. The genes are TRBV6-1 and TRBJ1-2, with no clear D. The V gene lost 1 base and the J gene lost 8 bases, with 17 bases spanning the gap. Germline CDR1 reads MNHNS; CDR2 reads SASEGT. The CDR3 has 15 residues. The CDR3 nucleotides are TGTGCCAGCAGTGAAGAGTGGGTGACAACCCAAGGCTACACCTTC. As protein: CASSEEWVTTQGYTF.

This clone was seen a single time. This chain joins TRBV10-3 and TRBJ2-5; D is perhaps TRBD1 (6 bases). V gave up 3 bases and J gave up 5 bases, with 19 bases separating them. This CDR3 is built from 16 residues. Per the germline V gene, CDR1 is ENHRY and CDR2 is SYGVKD. CDR3 nucleotides: TGTGCCATCAGTGAATACAGGGATGCTGGGCGGGAGACCCAGTACTTC. This sequence encodes CAISEYRDAGRETQYF.